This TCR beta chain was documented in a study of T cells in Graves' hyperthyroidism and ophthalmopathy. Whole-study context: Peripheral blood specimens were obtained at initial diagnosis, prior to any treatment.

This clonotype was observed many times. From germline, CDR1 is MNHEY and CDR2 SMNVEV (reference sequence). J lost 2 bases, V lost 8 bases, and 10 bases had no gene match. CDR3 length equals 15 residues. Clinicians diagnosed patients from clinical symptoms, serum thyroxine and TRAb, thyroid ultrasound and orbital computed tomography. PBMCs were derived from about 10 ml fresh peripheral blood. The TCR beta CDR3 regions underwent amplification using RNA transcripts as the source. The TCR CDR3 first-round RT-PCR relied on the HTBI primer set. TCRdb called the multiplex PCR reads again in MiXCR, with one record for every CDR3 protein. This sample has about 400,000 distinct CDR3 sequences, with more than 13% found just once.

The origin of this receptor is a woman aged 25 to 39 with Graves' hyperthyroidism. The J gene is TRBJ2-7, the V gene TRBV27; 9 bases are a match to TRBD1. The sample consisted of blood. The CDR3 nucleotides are TGTGCCAGCCGCGAAACAGGGGGCCTGACCTACGAGCAGTACTTC. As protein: CASRETGGLTYEQYF.